Below are 32 T cell receptor beta chains sequenced from a single sample in a study of T cell repertoires in cytomegalovirus infection. TCRdb re-called the reads through MiXCR, storing one row per CDR3 protein. The data hold around 740,000 distinct CDR3 sequences, with under 40% observed a single time. The sample taken for sequencing was PBMCs. These receptors all come from a human donor in good health (CMV status not recorded). Some clones in this sample may be carry-over from other donors' samples.

The J gene is TRBJ1-5, the V gene TRBV19; 7 bases line up with TRBD1. The CDR3 contains 17 residues. CDR1 and CDR2 (germline): LNHDA, SQIVND (reference sequence). Trimming cost V 10 bases and J 3 bases; bases outside gene matches: 18. CDR3 nucleotides: TGTGCCATTAGCTTCGTCCGGGACAGAGGAGCCAATCAGCCCCAGCATTTT. It yields the protein CAISFVRDRGANQPQHF.

This clonotype was recorded once. This chain links TRBV28 with TRBJ2-7; 9 bases line up with TRBD2. This CDR3 is built from 13 residues. The V gene end was trimmed by 7 bases and the J gene end by 6 bases; junction bases not matched to a gene: 7. Germline values: CDR1 MDHEN, CDR2 SYDVKM. This chain's CDR3 is CASTGGRAPEQYF. The CDR3 DNA sequence: TGTGCCAGCACGGGCGGGAGGGCCCCCGAGCAGTACTTC.

The chain uses TRBV4-1 and TRBJ1-4; 8 nucleotides line up with TRBD1. The CDR3 extends over 14 amino acids. CDR1 and CDR2 from the germline V gene are MGHRA and YSYEKL. Germline trimming cut 2 bases from V and 5 bases from J; bases unmatched to any gene: 1. For the CDR3, the DNA is TGCGCCAGCAGCCAACACAGGGGGAATGAAAAACTGTTTTTT. This gives the protein CASSQHRGNEKLFF.

The chain couples TRBV18 to TRBJ1-1; D is unresolved. The V gene's germline CDR1 is KGHSH and CDR2 LQKENI. The V end was cut by 3 bases, the J end by 7 bases, with 12 bases between. This CDR3 is 13 amino acids long. The CDR3 bases are TGTGCCAGCTCACCCGTCTACGGGAGTGAAGCTTTCTTT. Encoded protein: CASSPVYGSEAFF. Complete variable domain (other parts from reference TRBV18 and TRBJ1-1): NAGVMQNPRHLVRRRGQEARLRCSPMKGHSHVYWYRQLPEEGLKFMVYLQKENIIDESGMPKERFSAEFPKEGPSILRIQQVVRGDSAAYFCASSPVYGSEAFFGQGTRLTVV.

Concerning this clonotype: A read error may explain this, as a much larger clone is one base away. The CDR3 here is CSSSSNGTANTEAFF. In DNA form, the CDR3 reads TGTTCCAGCAGCTCTAACGGGACAGCGAACACTGAAGCTTTCTTT. The chain carries TRBV7-8 and TRBJ1-1; 7 bases are a match to TRBD1. The CDR3 spans 15 residues. Germline-derived CDR1 and CDR2 are SGHVS and FQNEAQ.

This sequence joins TRBV7-6 and TRBJ1-3, with D unclear. Germline lookup yields CDR1 SGHVS and CDR2 FNYEAQ. Trimming took 4 bases from V and 3 from J, leaving 13 bases between them. The CDR3 contains 15 residues. The CDR3 spells CASSSSLNGGNTIYF. The CDR3 DNA reads as TGTGCCAGCAGCTCCTCTCTGAATGGTGGAAACACCATATATTTT.

In its sample, this clonotype was seen once. This chain joins TRBV28 and TRBJ2-7; 8 bases are a match to TRBD1. The CDR3 has 13 residues. V lost 1 base, J lost 9 bases, and 5 bases stayed unmatched. CDR1 and CDR2 from the germline V gene are MDHEN and SYDVKM. CDR3 protein: CASSLYGQGRQYF. The CDR3 bases are TGTGCCAGCAGTTTATACGGACAGGGCCGGCAGTACTTC. The variable domain in full, completed from reference TRBV28 and TRBJ2-7, reads DVKVTQSSRYLVKRTGEKVFLECVQDMDHENMFWYRQDPGLGLRLIYFSYDVKMKEKGDIPEGYSVSREKKERFSLILESASTNQTSMYLCASSLYGQGRQYFGPGTRLTVT.

J is TRBJ1-1 and V is TRBV6-5; D remains unclear. The CDR3 extends over 15 amino acids. Trimming cost V 7 bases and J 1 base, with 16 bases left between them. Per germline, CDR1 MNHEY and CDR2 SVGAGI. This CDR3 reads CASTLNGLANTEAFF. The CDR3 DNA sequence: TGTGCCAGCACTCTCAACGGGTTGGCGAACACTGAAGCTTTCTTT.

There are a few counts of this clonotype. The chain employs TRBV7-6 and TRBJ2-1; 13 nucleotides align to TRBD2. J was trimmed by 7 bases and V by 4 bases; bases with no gene match: 10. This CDR3 contains 17 residues. Germline CDR1 is SGHVS and CDR2 is FNYEAQ. This CDR3 reads CASSSGAGLAGTNEQFF. The CDR3 nucleotides are TGTGCCAGCAGCTCAGGGGCGGGACTAGCGGGGACTAATGAGCAGTTCTTC.

The chain combines TRBV29-1 with TRBJ2-2; 7 nucleotides line up with TRBD1. V lost 6 bases and J lost 5; bases outside the gene matches: 9. CDR1 is SQVTM, CDR2 ANQGSEA, per germline. The CDR3 spans 14 residues. CDR3 DNA: TGCAGCGTCGTCAGAAGGGACAGTACCGGGGAGCTGTTTTTT. Protein product: CSVVRRDSTGELFF.

This clonotype came up a few times. The chain employs TRBV4-1 and TRBJ2-3; D is possibly TRBD2 (6 bases). Germline V CDR1 and CDR2: MGHRA, YSYEKL. Trimming removed 0 bases from V and 0 bases from J, with 25 bases in between. This CDR3 is built from 21 residues. As DNA, the CDR3 is TGCGCCAGCAGCCAAGATCCCGATCGTCCAGGCGGGGACCCTAGCACAGATACGCAGTATTTT. Its translation: CASSQDPDRPGGDPSTDTQYF.

This clonotype has at least ten counts. The J gene is TRBJ2-6, the V gene TRBV24-1; 10 nucleotides line up with TRBD1. After removal of 5 bases from V and 0 bases from J, the junction contained 9 bases not matched to a gene. The length of the CDR3 is 19 residues. CDR1 is KGHDR and CDR2 is SFDVKD in the germline V gene. Here the CDR3 reads CATSGRGTGDPSGANVLTF. The DNA for the CDR3 is TGTGCCACCAGTGGTAGAGGGACAGGGGATCCCTCTGGGGCCAACGTCCTGACTTTC.

The genes are TRBV6-5 and TRBJ2-7, with 7 positions matching TRBD1. The CDR3 spans 16 residues. CDR1 is MNHEY and CDR2 is SVGAGI in the germline V gene. The trim removed 7 bases at V and 2 bases at J, leaving 14 bases unmatched. CDR3 DNA: TGTGCCAGCATCCCCAGACTCGGGACAGCTACCTACGAGCAGTACTTC. This codes for CASIPRLGTATYEQYF.

V is TRBV6-6 and J is TRBJ1-1; 8 bases fit TRBD1. Germline CDR1 and CDR2: MNHNY and SVGAGI (reference sequence). Losses at the gene ends were 0 bases for V and 5 bases for J; bases not matched to a gene: 8. This CDR3 is built from 16 residues. The chain's CDR3 is CASSYSPTGVSTEAFF. The CDR3 DNA reads as TGTGCCAGCAGTTACTCCCCGACAGGGGTGAGTACTGAAGCTTTCTTT.

This clonotype appeared many times. The V call is TRBV7-2, the J call TRBJ2-1; 8 positions match TRBD2. The V gene's germline CDR1 is SGHTA and CDR2 FQGNSA. The CDR3 loop spans 17 amino acids. V was pared by 5 bases and J by 8 bases, with 17 bases of the junction left unmatched. CDR3 in DNA: TGTGCCAGCAGCGACAGCACCTGGCGGGGGGCCAGGGATGAGCAGTTCTTC. Protein product: CASSDSTWRGARDEQFF.

The chain has TRBV6-5 and TRBJ2-6, with TRBD2 matching over 8 bases. The V and J ends lost 5 bases and 0 bases, in that order; junction bases with no gene match: 9. The CDR3 runs to 18 residues. CDR1 and CDR2 (germline): MNHEY, SVGAGI. The CDR3 reads CASSPHRAGGSGANVLTF. CDR3 nucleotides: TGTGCCAGCAGTCCCCATCGCGCGGGAGGCTCTGGGGCCAACGTCCTGACTTTC.

The chain uses TRBV7-8 and TRBJ2-2; weak D call: TRBD1 (6 bases). The V gene lost 5 bases and the J gene lost 4 bases, with 26 bases spanning the gap. The length of the CDR3 is 19 residues. Looked up from germline, CDR1 is SGHVS and CDR2 is FQNEAQ. The CDR3 sequence is CASSVAAGVYFVITGELFF. The CDR3 DNA reads TGTGCCAGCAGCGTTGCGGCAGGGGTTTACTTTGTTATCACCGGGGAGCTGTTTTTT. Variable domain in full (rest from reference TRBV7-8 and TRBJ2-2): GAGVSQSPRYKVAKRGQDVALRCDPISGHVSLFWYQQALGQGPEFLTYFQNEAQLDKSGLPSDRFFAERPEGSVSTLKIQRTQQEDSAVYLCASSVAAGVYFVITGELFFGEGSRLTVL.

This clonotype was found a few times. The chain links TRBV28 to TRBJ1-1, with 10 bases that match TRBD1. This CDR3 contains 13 residues. V trimming: 5 bases; J trimming: 8 bases; junction bases outside the gene matches: 5. The V gene's germline CDR1 is MDHEN and CDR2 SYDVKM. The CDR3 DNA reads as TGTGCCAGCAGTCTGCCGGGACAGGGGGAAGCTTTCTTT. Amino acids: CASSLPGQGEAFF.

This clonotype showed up many times. The rearrangement links TRBV20-1 to TRBJ2-2; D call uncertain. This CDR3 has 16 amino acids. Germline V gene lookup returns CDR1 DFQATT and CDR2 SNEGSKA (reference sequence). The germline V and J ends were trimmed by 0 bases and 5 bases, with 16 bases remaining between them. The CDR3 protein is CSARDPDDISTGELFF. The CDR3 DNA follows: TGCAGTGCTAGAGATCCCGATGATATTTCAACCGGGGAGCTGTTTTTT.

This clonotype has just one count. This chain connects TRBV3-1 to TRBJ1-1; 7 bases are a match to TRBD1. This CDR3 has 14 residues. CDR1 LGHDT and CDR2 YNNKEL come from the germline V gene (reference sequence). After removal of 4 bases from V and 4 bases from J, the junction contained 6 bases not matched to a gene. As DNA, the CDR3 is TGTGCCAGCAGCCCCAATCACAGGGGCACTGAAGCTTTCTTT. It translates to CASSPNHRGTEAFF.

This clonotype was seen many times. The chain recombines TRBV24-1 with TRBJ2-1; D is perhaps TRBD2 (6 bases). There are 13 residues in the CDR3. V lost 9 bases to trimming and J lost 2 bases, with 10 bases between them. CDR1 KGHDR and CDR2 SFDVKD come from the germline V gene. In DNA, the CDR3 is TGTGCCACCGGTTGGGGGGCCTACAATGAGCAGTTCTTC. Its translation: CATGWGAYNEQFF.

To note about this clonotype: Its ends do not fully match the called genes, so a read error is possible. The chain has TRBV7-6 and TRBJ2-2; 7 bases fit TRBD1. In germline, CDR1 is SGHVS, CDR2 FNYEAQ. The CDR3 spans 16 residues. The CDR3 DNA is TGTGCCAGCAGCCCTCAGGGGGTTCTAAACACCGGGGTGCTGTTTTTT. This sequence encodes CASSPQGVLNTGVLFF. Variable domain in full (rest from reference TRBV7-6 and TRBJ2-2): GAGVSQSPRYKVTKRGQDVALRCDPISGHVSLYWYRQALGQGPEFLTYFNYEAQQDKSGLPNDRFSAERPEGSISTLTIQRTEQRDSAMYRCASSPQGVLNTGVLFFGEGSRLTVL.

Only a few counts were recorded for this clonotype. The chain joins TRBV6-1 to TRBJ2-7; maybe TRBD2 (6 bases). Trimming removed 4 bases at V and 6 bases at J, with 10 bases between. In germline, CDR1 is MNHNS, CDR2 SASEGT. The CDR3 runs to 12 residues. This CDR3 is CASSVEGIEQYF. The CDR3 DNA follows: TGTGCCAGCAGTGTGGAGGGGATCGAGCAGTACTTC.

The chain has TRBV29-1 and TRBJ1-2; D unresolved. The germline CDR1 and CDR2 sequences are SQVTM and ANQGSEA. Trimming removed 1 base at V and 1 base at J, with 7 bases between. The CDR3 is made up of 13 amino acids. CDR3 sequence reads: CSVEVRDNYGYTF. The CDR3 DNA follows: TGCAGCGTTGAAGTGCGAGATAACTATGGCTACACCTTC.

This clonotype showed up just a few times. The rearrangement uses TRBV29-1 and TRBJ2-1; 14 bases align to TRBD2. J gave up 0 bases and V 3 bases, and 10 bases lay outside the gene matches. The CDR3 is 19 residues long. The germline V gene has CDR1 SQVTM and CDR2 ANQGSEA. CDR3 nucleotides: TGCAGCGTTGACCTGGGACTAGCGGGAGCTCCCATCTCCTACAATGAGCAGTTCTTC. This translates into CSVDLGLAGAPISYNEQFF.

This clonotype appeared a few times. CDR3 in amino acids: CASSLPNGMLSYEQYF. CDR3 DNA sequence: TGTGCCAGCAGCCTACCCAACGGGATGCTTTCCTACGAGCAGTACTTC. V and J are TRBV7-8 and TRBJ2-7, with D perhaps matching TRBD2 (5 bases). V was pared by 5 bases and J by 1 base, with 18 bases between. CDR3 size: 16 residues. Per germline, CDR1 SGHVS and CDR2 FQNEAQ.

In DNA, the CDR3 is TGCAGTGTCTCCCCGCAAGGACAGGGATATGAAAAACTGTTTTTT. Amino acids: CSVSPQGQGYEKLFF. V gene TRBV20-1 combines with J gene TRBJ1-4; TRBD1 aligns across 8 bases. This CDR3 is built from 15 residues. V trimming: 7 bases; J trimming: 6 bases; junction bases outside the gene matches: 13. Germline CDR1 DFQATT, CDR2 SNEGSKA (reference sequence).

This clonotype was seen at least ten times. The rearrangement joins TRBV11-2 to TRBJ2-5; D is unclear. This CDR3 is built from 12 residues. The V gene lost 1 base and the J gene lost 7 bases, with 7 bases spanning the gap. Germline V gene lookup returns CDR1 SGHAT and CDR2 FQNNGV. CDR3 in amino acids: CASSLVLGTQYF. Here the CDR3 DNA reads TGTGCCAGCAGCTTAGTGCTTGGGACCCAGTACTTC.

The J gene is TRBJ1-5, the V gene TRBV12-3 or TRBV12-4, with a possible D match to TRBD1 (5 bases). The CDR3 consists of 14 residues. Trimming removed 3 bases from V and 7 bases from J, with 13 bases in between. The CDR3 loop is CASSFREGEQPQHF. CDR3 DNA sequence: TGTGCCAGCAGTTTCAGGGAAGGGGAACAGCCCCAGCATTTT.

This clonotype was recorded at least ten times. The CDR3 sequence is CASRASGGYQETQYF. As DNA, the CDR3 is TGTGCCAGCAGGGCCAGCGGGGGATACCAAGAGACCCAGTACTTC. V gene TRBV5-8 combines with J gene TRBJ2-5; 8 nucleotides match TRBD2. The CDR3 sequence is 15 residues long. Germline CDR1 and CDR2: SGHTS and YDEGEE. Trimming cost V 5 bases and J 0 bases; bases outside gene matches: 6.

CDR3 bases: TGTGCCTCCGGTGGGGGTGACAATCAGCCCCAGCATTTT. Amino acids: CASGGGDNQPQHF. The V gene is TRBV19, the J gene TRBJ1-5; tentative D call: TRBD1 (5 bases). Looked up from germline, CDR1 is LNHDA and CDR2 is SQIVND (reference sequence). Trimming left V 11 bases short and J 3 bases short, with 14 bases between. This CDR3 comprises 13 residues. Using reference TRBV19 and TRBJ1-5 for the parts outside the CDR3, the full variable domain is DGGITQSPKYLFRKEGQNVTLSCEQNLNHDAMYWYRQDPGQGLRLIYYSQIVNDFQKGDIAEGYSVSREKKESFPLTVTSAQKNPTAFYLCASGGGDNQPQHFGDGTRLSIL.

This clonotype came up a few times. CDR3 nucleotide sequence: TGTGCCAGCAGCCAAGGTTCAGGGGCCCTGGGCACGGGTCAGTACTTC. Residues: CASSQGSGALGTGQYF. The V and J genes are TRBV14 and TRBJ2-4; the D gene is possibly TRBD1 (6 bases). This CDR3 comprises 16 residues. V lost 1 base and J 12 bases, leaving 22 bases between the germline ends. CDR1 SGHDN and CDR2 FVKESK come from the germline V gene. The full variable domain, its missing parts supplied by reference TRBV14 and TRBJ2-4, is EAGVTQFPSHSVIEKGQTVTLRCDPISGHDNLYWYRRVMGKEIKFLLHFVKESKQDESGMPNNRFLAERTGGTYSTLKVQPAELEDSGVYFCASSQGSGALGTGQYFGAGTRLSVL.